One sample yielded the 14 T cell receptor beta chains listed below, sequenced in a study of blood T cells in healthy people across ages. Next came a second PCR, run for about 6 to 12 cycles, which used a sample-barcoded 5' primer along with a J-beta primer mix. Each CDR3 protein is one row after TCRdb ran MiXCR on the 5' RACE reads. The sample holds 650,000 to 1,000,000 distinct CDR3 sequences, 30% to 45% seen once. Material: blood. These receptors all stem from a man aged 18 to 29 in good health.

The chain couples TRBV20-1 to TRBJ2-1; tentative D call: TRBD2 (6 bases). Germline CDR1 is DFQATT and CDR2 is SNEGSKA (reference sequence). V was cut by 1 base and J by 9 bases, with 16 bases left in between. The CDR3 runs to 14 residues. The CDR3 nucleotides are TGCAGTGCTAGAGCTAGCGTCAGTGTTGGTGAGCAGTTCTTC. This encodes CSARASVSVGEQFF.

This sequence joins TRBV5-1 and TRBJ1-3, with a weak D call TRBD1 (5 bases). The CDR3 consists of 14 residues. CDR1 is SGHRS, CDR2 YFSETQ, per germline. Trimming cost V 5 bases and J 1 base, with 10 bases left between them. CDR3 sequence reads: CASRTSGSGNTIYF. The CDR3 DNA follows: TGCGCCAGCAGAACCTCAGGGTCTGGAAACACCATATATTTT.

This clonotype was counted many times. V gene TRBV12-3 or TRBV12-4 combines with J gene TRBJ1-2; D may be TRBD1 (6 bases). Deletions cut 1 base from V and 2 bases from J, with 11 bases between. The CDR3 has 15 residues. The CDR3 nucleotides read TGTGCCAGCAGTTTAGGTACAGGGCGCAACTATGGCTACACCTTC. It specifies CASSLGTGRNYGYTF.

This clonotype was counted ten times or more. The V gene is TRBV20-1, the J gene TRBJ2-1; tentative D call: TRBD1 (6 bases). Looked up from germline, CDR1 is DFQATT and CDR2 is SNEGSKA (reference sequence). Trimming took off 6 bases at V and 0 bases at J, with 12 bases between the two ends. The length of the CDR3 is 14 residues. CDR3 loop: CSAGAYSSYNEQFF. As DNA, the CDR3 is TGCAGTGCGGGGGCCTATAGCTCCTACAATGAGCAGTTCTTC.

The chain joins TRBV2 to TRBJ1-2; the match to TRBD1 covers 8 bases. V shed 4 bases and J 5 bases; nucleotides not matched to a gene: 9. The CDR3 spans 15 residues. CDR1 is SNHLY and CDR2 is FYNNEI in the germline V gene. CDR3 nucleotides: TGTGCCAGCAGTGTTAGGGACAGGACGATTTATGGCTACACCTTC. Translation: CASSVRDRTIYGYTF.

This clonotype was seen repeatedly, ten times or more. The chain has TRBV10-3 and TRBJ2-7; 9 bases agree with TRBD1. Germline CDR1 reads ENHRY; CDR2 reads SYGVKD. The trim removed 7 bases at V and 4 bases at J, leaving 5 bases unmatched. CDR3 length equals 13 residues. Here the CDR3 DNA reads TGTGCCATCAAAGGGACAGGGCCTTACGAGCAGTACTTC. Residues: CAIKGTGPYEQYF.

Worth noting for this clonotype: A junction end diverges from the germline sequence, so it may reflect a read error. The chain is built from TRBV27 and TRBJ2-3; a weak D match, TRBD1 (6 bases). CDR3 length equals 15 residues. Germline V gene sequence: CDR1 MNHEY, CDR2 SMNVEV (reference sequence). CDR3 nucleotides: TGTGTCAGCAGTTTATCGGACAGACGCACAGATACGCAGTATTTT. Protein product: CVSSLSDRRTDTQYF.

The rearrangement joins TRBV4-2 to TRBJ1-2; possible D gene TRBD1, 6 bases. In germline, CDR1 is LGHNA, CDR2 YNFKEQ. V gave up 8 bases and J gave up 7 bases, with 20 bases separating them. CDR3 length equals 14 residues. The CDR3 bases are TGTGCCAGCTTCCAAGGGGGAGGACAGACTGGCTACACCTTC. Translating gives CASFQGGGQTGYTF.

The rearrangement links TRBV29-1 to TRBJ1-1; D might be TRBD1 (6 bases). Germline lookup yields CDR1 SQVTM and CDR2 ANQGSEA. With 6 bases removed from V and 0 bases from J, the gap between germline ends came to 11 bases. CDR3 length: 13 amino acids. In nucleotides, the CDR3 is TGCAGCGTGGGACACTTCATGAACACTGAAGCTTTCTTT. This gives the protein CSVGHFMNTEAFF.

To note about this clonotype: A clone one base away is much larger, so this may be a read error. This rearrangement joins TRBV20-1 to TRBJ2-1; D not resolved. Trimming cost V 7 bases and J 7 bases, with 23 bases left between them. Germline lookup yields CDR1 DFQATT and CDR2 SNEGSKA (reference sequence). CDR3 length: 15 residues. CDR3 loop: CSVAAPLDGSNEQFF. CDR3 nucleotide sequence: TGCAGTGTTGCAGCCCCCCTGGATGGGTCTAATGAGCAGTTCTTC.

Regarding this clonotype: A much larger clone is a single base away; this may be a read error. This sequence joins TRBV5-1 and TRBJ2-1; D might be TRBD1 (5 bases). Trimming took off 2 bases at V and 6 bases at J, with 12 bases between the two ends. This CDR3 has 14 residues. Germline assignment: CDR1 SGHRS and CDR2 YFSETQ. CDR3 nucleotide sequence: TGCGCCAGCAGCTTCCATAGCCAGGGCAATGAGCAGTTCTTC. This codes for CASSFHSQGNEQFF.

To note about this clonotype: This may be a read error, as it is one base from a much larger clone. The V and J genes are TRBV20-1 and TRBJ2-3; TRBD2 agrees at 14 bases. CDR1 and CDR2 from the germline V gene are DFQATT and SNEGSKA (reference sequence). The CDR3 covers 18 residues. The V gene end was trimmed by 6 bases and the J gene end by 1 base; junction bases not matched to a gene: 12. The CDR3 nucleotides are TGCAGTGCCACCTTGACTAGCGGGGGGGACACTTGCACAGATACGCAGTATTTT. Amino acids: CSATLTSGGDTCTDTQYF.

The V gene is TRBV4-3, the J gene TRBJ2-1, with a weak D call TRBD1 (6 bases). The germline gives CDR1 LGHNA, CDR2 YSLEER. The ends were cut back, 4 bases at V and 6 bases at J, with 13 bases in the middle. The CDR3 is 14 amino acids. CDR3: CASSPAGQSNEQFF. DNA of the CDR3: TGCGCCAGCAGCCCCGCCGGACAGAGCAATGAGCAGTTCTTC.

This clonotype was picked up a small number of times. The chain recombines TRBV5-6 with TRBJ1-1, with 8 bases fitting TRBD1. CDR1 is SGHDT, CDR2 YYEEEE, per germline. The CDR3 runs 17 residues. The V segment lost 3 bases and the J segment 4 bases; nucleotides outside the gene matches: 14. CDR3 residues: CASSSAGSTGVFTEAFF. Here the CDR3 DNA reads TGTGCCAGCAGCTCCGCTGGCTCGACAGGGGTGTTCACTGAAGCTTTCTTT.